In this sample, the clone carrying this T cell receptor beta chain turned up once. This sample was taken from a study of shared clonotypes between healthy human individuals. Background on the study: The study drew on a couple of women and three men aged 18 to 49 as donors. Used for every donor were three CD4 naive, three CD4 memory, two CD8 naive and one CD8 memory plate.

Across several immunoSEQ plates, the genomic DNA of each subset was split evenly. Replicate PCRs run on sorted subsets employed 200 ng DNA, around 27,000 T cell genomes. Sequenced by immunoSEQ multiplex PCR; TCRdb stores in-frame clones only, minus some. The sample shows roughly 700,000 clones, about 74% of them seen only once. Unmatched junction bases numbered 6, after V lost 7 bases and J lost 5 bases. The CDR3 is 14 amino acids. Per the germline V gene, CDR1 is SGHRS and CDR2 is YFSETQ. The J gene is TRBJ2-5, the V gene TRBV5-1; 12 bases align to TRBD2. Sequenced sample: memory CD4+ T cells sorted from blood. The subset here: CD45RA-negative fraction. This receptor was identified in a woman aged 25 to 39 in good health. CDR3: CASATSGRWETQYF. In nucleotides, the CDR3 is TGCGCCAGCGCGACTAGCGGGAGATGGGAGACCCAGTACTTC.